This T cell receptor (beta chain) derives from a study of immune heterogeneity within non-small cell lung tumors. Whole-study results and caveats: Both recurring identical dominant CDR3 beta clonotypes and site-unique high-frequency clones were observed across tumor sites within a patient. For the most part, the T-cell receptor beta clonotypes present at high frequency were distinct from one individual patient to the next. Local tumor mutational burden showed a correlation with local T-cell clonality that was moderate but significant (R around 0.31).

This CDR3 has 13 amino acids. CDR1 and CDR2 from the germline V gene are WSHSY and SAAADI. Multiplex PCR relied on 32 V and 13 J primers to amplify TCR beta CDR3. TCRdb independently ran MiXCR on the multiplex PCR reads; one entry per CDR3 protein. The sample includes 12,000 to 15,000 distinct CDR3 sequences, roughly 29% of them seen just once. The authors used 550 to 750 ng of bulk tumor genomic DNA per sample as template. Surgeons took several biopsies per primary tumor, spaced far apart, during surgery. Untreated, newly diagnosed non-small cell lung cancer patients underwent curative surgery. About this clonotype itself: Its antigen is as yet unknown. The junction does not match germline at one end; this may be a read error.

This sequence joins TRBV10-2 and TRBJ1-3, with D possibly being TRBD1 (5 bases). The source is a woman aged 50 to 60 with non-small cell lung cancer. What was sequenced was lung tumor tissue. The DNA of the CDR3 is TGTGCCAGCCTGACAGACTCTGGAAACACCATATATTTT. It encodes CASLTDSGNTIYF.